Each of the 21 T cell receptor beta chains below was sequenced from the same sample in a study of blood T cell repertoires in COVID-19. Profiling relied on immunoSEQ multiplex PCR, and the TCRdb table lists in-frame clones only, not all of them. The data show approximately 270,000 clones, roughly four fifths seen once. Source material: peripheral blood. Every receptor here comes from a man older than 75 with acute or convalescent COVID-19.

V gene TRBV6-2 or TRBV6-3 combines with J gene TRBJ2-7, with TRBD2 as a possible D gene (6 bases). CDR3 length: 14 amino acids. Germline V gene data show CDR1 as MNHEY and CDR2 as SVGEGT. V lost 5 bases, J lost 2 bases, and 13 bases lay in between. CDR3 loop: CASSPRGGTYEQYF. The CDR3, as DNA: TGTGCCAGCAGTCCCCGGGGAGGAACCTACGAGCAGTACTTC.

The V call is TRBV6-5, the J call TRBJ1-1; no reliable D call. This CDR3 spans 13 amino acids. With 0 bases removed from V and 6 bases from J, the gap between germline ends came to 8 bases. Germline lookup yields CDR1 MNHEY and CDR2 SVGAGI. The CDR3 sequence: CASSYSARSEAFF. DNA of the CDR3: TGTGCCAGCAGTTACTCTGCCAGGTCTGAAGCTTTCTTT.

This chain joins TRBV7-8 and TRBJ2-1, with D tentatively TRBD2 (5 bases). Per the germline V gene, CDR1 is SGHVS and CDR2 is FQNEAQ. V was shortened by 3 bases and J by 7 bases, with 10 bases between the two germline ends. This CDR3 is built from 13 residues. DNA for the CDR3: TGTGCCAGCAGCTTGACACTAGGTAATGAGCAGTTCTTC. Protein sequence: CASSLTLGNEQFF. The full variable domain, in which reference TRBV7-8 and TRBJ2-1 provide the parts outside the CDR3, is GAGVSQSPRYKVAKRGQDVALRCDPISGHVSLFWYQQALGQGPEFLTYFQNEAQLDKSGLPSDRFFAERPEGSVSTLKIQRTQQEDSAVYLCASSLTLGNEQFFGPGTRLTVL.

The chain carries TRBV5-1 and TRBJ2-1, with a tentative D call TRBD1 (5 bases). CDR1 is SGHRS, CDR2 YFSETQ, per germline. Trimming removed 2 bases from V and 1 base from J, with 10 bases in between. The CDR3 totals 15 residues. The CDR3 sequence: CASSLAPGSYNEQFF. DNA for the CDR3: TGCGCCAGCAGCTTAGCGCCAGGGTCCTACAATGAGCAGTTCTTC.

The chain recombines TRBV3-1 (or the pseudogene TRBV3-2) with TRBJ1-2, with D possibly matching TRBD1 (6 bases). CDR1 LGHDT and CDR2 YNNKEL come from the germline V gene (reference sequence). Trimming pared 5 bases from V and 8 bases from J, leaving 9 bases between. The CDR3 runs to 11 residues. In DNA, the CDR3 is TGTGCCAGCAGCATAGGGGGAGGCTACACCTTC. Encoded protein: CASSIGGGYTF.

J is TRBJ1-6 and V is TRBV13, with 7 bases matching TRBD1. Trimming at V came to 1 base and at J to 10 bases, leaving 7 bases not matched to a gene. Germline assignment: CDR1 PRHDT and CDR2 FYEKMQ (reference sequence). The CDR3 is 15 residues long. CDR3 region: CASSLVGGAVSPLHF. CDR3 DNA sequence: TGTGCCAGCAGCTTAGTAGGGGGCGCAGTATCACCCCTCCACTTT.

This sequence joins TRBV5-1 and TRBJ1-1; no definite D call. CDR3 size: 13 residues. Germline CDR1 reads SGHRS; CDR2 reads YFSETQ. V lost 3 bases and J 11 bases, leaving 17 bases between the germline ends. The CDR3 DNA reads as TGCGCCAGCAGCTCGACCCGCGATTCGAGGGCTTTCTTT. It encodes CASSSTRDSRAFF. Full variable domain (missing parts from reference TRBV5-1 and TRBJ1-1): KAGVTQTPRYLIKTRGQQVTLSCSPISGHRSVSWYQQTPGQGLQFLFEYFSETQRNKGNFPGRFSGRQFSNSRSEMNVSTLELGDSALYLCASSSTRDSRAFFGQGTRLTVV.

The rearrangement uses TRBV2 and TRBJ1-2, with D unresolved. This CDR3 contains 11 residues. V lost 8 bases, J lost 8 bases, and 12 bases lay in between. Germline CDR1 SNHLY, CDR2 FYNNEI. The CDR3 region is CASVLREGYTF. In DNA form, the CDR3 reads TGTGCCAGCGTCTTACGGGAAGGCTACACCTTC. Looking up the rest from reference TRBV2 and TRBJ1-2 gives the full variable domain: EPEVTQTPSHQVTQMGQEVILRCVPISNHLYFYWYRQILGQKVEFLVSFYNNEISEKSEIFDDQFSVERPDGSNFTLKIRSTKLEDSAMYFCASVLREGYTFGSGTRLTVV.

CDR3 in amino acids: CASSLSGTGNEKLFF. The DNA of the CDR3 is TGTGCCAGCAGTTTATCCGGGACAGGGAATGAAAAACTGTTTTTT. This chain links TRBV28 with TRBJ1-4; TRBD1 agrees at 9 bases. There are 15 residues in the CDR3. Germline trimming cut 1 base from V and 5 bases from J; bases unmatched to any gene: 2. Germline-derived CDR1 and CDR2 are MDHEN and SYDVKM. Variable domain in full (rest from reference TRBV28 and TRBJ1-4): DVKVTQSSRYLVKRTGEKVFLECVQDMDHENMFWYRQDPGLGLRLIYFSYDVKMKEKGDIPEGYSVSREKKERFSLILESASTNQTSMYLCASSLSGTGNEKLFFGSGTQLSVL.

V is TRBV29-1 and J is TRBJ1-2, with D tentatively TRBD1 (5 bases). Germline V gene sequence: CDR1 SQVTM, CDR2 ANQGSEA. This CDR3 spans 11 amino acids. Trimming pared 6 bases from V and 5 bases from J, leaving 10 bases between. The CDR3 protein is CSVDTEYGYTF. CDR3 nucleotides: TGCAGCGTGGACACTGAGTATGGCTACACCTTC.

The chain's CDR3 is CASSLRSGSFRSQETQYF. CDR3 sequence (DNA): TGCGCCAGCAGCTTGAGGAGCGGGAGTTTTCGATCCCAAGAGACCCAGTACTTC. The chain couples TRBV5-1 to TRBJ2-5; 8 bases match TRBD2. The CDR3 covers 18 residues. With V trimmed by 1 base and J by 1 base, 12 bases remained unmatched. From germline, CDR1 is SGHRS and CDR2 YFSETQ.

J is TRBJ2-2 and V is TRBV7-3, with 11 bases fitting TRBD2. CDR3 size: 16 residues. Germline CDR1 and CDR2: SGHTA and FQGTGA. The V segment lost 7 bases and the J segment 5 bases; nucleotides outside the gene matches: 9. CDR3 in DNA: TGTGCCAGCAACGTAGCGGGAGGGCCTCGAACCGGGGAGCTGTTTTTT. This encodes CASNVAGGPRTGELFF.

The chain is built from TRBV10-1 and TRBJ2-3, with TRBD2 matching over 8 bases. V lost 3 bases, J lost 1 base, and 18 bases stayed unmatched. The germline V gene encodes CDR1 WNHNN and CDR2 SYGVQD (reference sequence). The CDR3 is 20 amino acids. The CDR3 nucleotides read TGCGCCAGCAGTGATATCAAGGGGGGACCGGGAGGGCCCGGCACAGATACGCAGTATTTT. Translating it yields CASSDIKGGPGGPGTDTQYF.

In DNA form, the CDR3 reads TGTGCCAGCAGCTTGCCGGACAGGGGGCGTGGGACCCAGTACTTC. The encoded protein is CASSLPDRGRGTQYF. The rearrangement links TRBV7-2 to TRBJ2-5, with TRBD1 matching over 11 bases. The length of the CDR3 is 15 residues. With V trimmed by 3 bases and J by 7 bases, 7 bases remained unmatched. Germline V gives CDR1 SGHTA, CDR2 FQGNSA. Variable domain in full (rest from reference TRBV7-2 and TRBJ2-5): GAGVSQSPSNKVTEKGKDVELRCDPISGHTALYWYRQSLGQGLEFLIYFQGNSAPDKSGLPSDRFSAERTGGSVSTLTIQRTQQEDSAVYLCASSLPDRGRGTQYFGPGTRLLVL.

V usage is TRBV30 and J usage is TRBJ1-4; no definite D call. Germline V gene data show CDR1 as GTSNPN and CDR2 as SVGIG (reference sequence). With 7 bases removed from V and 8 bases from J, the gap between germline ends came to 23 bases. CDR3 length: 15 amino acids. The CDR3 reads CALEADRWATEKLFF. As DNA, the CDR3 is TGTGCCTTGGAGGCAGATCGTTGGGCTACAGAAAAACTGTTTTTT. The full variable domain, completed using reference TRBV30 and TRBJ1-4, is SQTIHQWPATLVQPVGSPLSLECTVEGTSNPNLYWYRQAAGRGLQLLFYSVGIGQISSEVPQNLSASRPQDRQFILSSKKLLLSDSGFYLCALEADRWATEKLFFGSGTQLSVL.

The chain joins TRBV11-3 to TRBJ2-1; 13 nucleotides line up with TRBD2. Germline lookup yields CDR1 SGHNT and CDR2 YENEEA. Losses at the gene ends were 2 bases for V and 7 bases for J; bases not matched to a gene: 2. This CDR3 is built from 15 residues. CDR3 loop: CASSLRTSGRNEQFF. CDR3 DNA: TGTGCCAGCAGCTTAAGGACTAGCGGGAGAAATGAGCAGTTCTTC.

The V gene is TRBV25-1, the J gene TRBJ1-5; perhaps TRBD1 as D (5 bases). Per germline, CDR1 MGHDK and CDR2 SYGVNS. This CDR3 contains 14 residues. Trimming stripped 7 bases from V and 1 base from J, with 11 bases between. The CDR3, as DNA: TGTGCCAGCAATGGGGCAGGGAGCAATCAGCCCCAGCATTTT. Translating it yields CASNGAGSNQPQHF.

This clone was seen just once. V usage is TRBV28 and J usage is TRBJ1-2; a weak D match, TRBD1 (6 bases). Germline CDR1 is MDHEN and CDR2 is SYDVKM. Deletions cut 1 base from V and 6 bases from J, with 9 bases between. This CDR3 comprises 13 residues. In DNA, the CDR3 is TGTGCCAGCAGTTTATCCCAGGGGCATGGCTACACCTTC. This encodes CASSLSQGHGYTF.

This clone came up a few times. The V call is TRBV5-1, the J call TRBJ2-7, with 12 bases aligning to TRBD2. The CDR3 consists of 16 residues. CDR1 and CDR2 from the germline V gene are SGHRS and YFSETQ. The J segment lost 0 bases and the V segment lost 4 bases, leaving 5 bases of the junction unmatched. Here the CDR3 DNA reads TGCGCCAGCAGCCTAACTAGCGGGGGGTCCTCCTACGAGCAGTACTTC. Its translation is CASSLTSGGSSYEQYF. Full variable domain (rest looked up from reference TRBV5-1 and TRBJ2-7): KAGVTQTPRYLIKTRGQQVTLSCSPISGHRSVSWYQQTPGQGLQFLFEYFSETQRNKGNFPGRFSGRQFSNSRSEMNVSTLELGDSALYLCASSLTSGGSSYEQYFGPGTRLTVT.

The rearrangement joins TRBV15 to TRBJ2-2; D is ambiguous. V lost 0 bases and J lost 0, with 11 bases in between. Germline CDR1 LNHNV, CDR2 YYDKDF (reference sequence). The CDR3 is 17 amino acids. The CDR3 sequence is CATSRDIALANTGELFF. Written as DNA, the CDR3 is TGTGCCACCAGCAGAGATATAGCCCTCGCGAACACCGGGGAGCTGTTTTTT.

J is TRBJ2-5 and V is TRBV4-1, with 10 bases fitting TRBD2. CDR3 size: 14 residues. The V and J ends lost 4 bases and 5 bases, in that order; junction bases with no gene match: 4. The germline V gene encodes CDR1 MGHRA and CDR2 YSYEKL. The CDR3 coding sequence is TGCGCCAGCAGCCTAGGGACTAGCGACGAGACCCAGTACTTC. Translating gives CASSLGTSDETQYF.